A single sample is the source of the 5 T cell receptor beta chains below, sequenced in a study of T-cell reconstitution after alpha-beta-depleted transplantation in children. Preparation of the TCRbeta library was carried out with unique molecular identifiers. Using its own MiXCR run on the PCR reads, TCRdb lists one record per CDR3 protein. The repertoire holds some 500,000 distinct CDR3 sequences, about 33% seen once, with 2.4% in the top ten. The sample here was PBMCs from the stem cell graft donor, taken from the stem cell graft. Receptor source: a human donor who donated a stem cell graft to a child with aplastic anemia.

The J gene is TRBJ2-1, the V gene TRBV12-3 or TRBV12-4; D is ambiguous. V was shortened by 6 bases and J by 0 bases, with 21 bases between the two germline ends. This CDR3 spans 18 amino acids. The CDR3 region has the DNA TGTGCCAGCAGCTCCCCTTTTGGCGGACCCCTCTCCTACAATGAGCAGTTCTTC. This translates into CASSSPFGGPLSYNEQFF.

This clonotype turned up a few times. The chain links TRBV27 to TRBJ2-3, with TRBD2 identical over 11 bases. Germline V lookup: CDR1 MNHEY, CDR2 SMNVEV (reference sequence). V lost 6 bases, J lost 2 bases, and 13 bases stayed unmatched. The CDR3 extends over 18 amino acids. CDR3 nucleotide sequence: TGTGCCAGCAGCGATCAGACCGGGACTAGCGGACTCACAGATACGCAGTATTTT. It is translated as CASSDQTGTSGLTDTQYF.

This clonotype was picked up one time. The rearrangement joins TRBV29-1 to TRBJ1-2; D uncertain. In germline, CDR1 is SQVTM, CDR2 ANQGSEA. Trimming left V 0 bases short and J 5 bases short, with 25 bases between. This CDR3 has 18 residues. The CDR3 spells CSVEDQSPRERVRYGYTF. Written as DNA, the CDR3 is TGCAGCGTTGAAGATCAATCCCCGCGTGAGAGGGTGAGGTATGGCTACACCTTC.

DNA for the CDR3: TGCGCCAGCAGCTTTGGACTAGCGGGAGCGTTGAACAATGAGCAGTTCTTC. Protein product: CASSFGLAGALNNEQFF. This chain links TRBV5-1 with TRBJ2-1; 13 positions match TRBD2. The CDR3 runs to 17 residues. The germline V gene has CDR1 SGHRS and CDR2 YFSETQ. Germline trimming cut 2 bases from V and 5 bases from J; bases unmatched to any gene: 7.

This chain connects TRBV6-1 to TRBJ2-1, with 8 bases aligning to TRBD2. The ends lost 1 base at V and 7 bases at J; junction bases unmatched: 6. CDR1 is MNHNS, CDR2 SASEGT, per germline. The CDR3 totals 15 residues. This chain's CDR3 is CASSEGVSGKNEQFF. CDR3 nucleotide sequence: TGTGCCAGCAGTGAAGGGGTTAGCGGGAAGAATGAGCAGTTCTTC.